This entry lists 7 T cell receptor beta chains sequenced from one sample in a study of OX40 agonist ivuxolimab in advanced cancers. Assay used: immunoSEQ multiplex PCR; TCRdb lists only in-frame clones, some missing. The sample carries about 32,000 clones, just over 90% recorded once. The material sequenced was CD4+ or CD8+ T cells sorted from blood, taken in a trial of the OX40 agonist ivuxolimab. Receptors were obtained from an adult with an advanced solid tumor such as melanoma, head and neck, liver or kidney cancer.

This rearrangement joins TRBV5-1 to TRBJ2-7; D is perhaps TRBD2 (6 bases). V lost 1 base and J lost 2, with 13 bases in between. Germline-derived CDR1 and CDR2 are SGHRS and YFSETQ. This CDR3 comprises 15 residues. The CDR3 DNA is TGCGCCAGCAGCTTGAGTAGCGGACTGACCTACGAGCAGTACTTC. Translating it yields CASSLSSGLTYEQYF.

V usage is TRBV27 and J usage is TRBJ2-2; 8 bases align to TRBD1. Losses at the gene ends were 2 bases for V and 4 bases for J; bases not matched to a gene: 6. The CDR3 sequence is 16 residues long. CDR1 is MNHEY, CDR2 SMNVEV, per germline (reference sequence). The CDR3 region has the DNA TGTGCCAGCAGTTTACCCCGACAGGGGTTCACCGGGGAGCTGTTTTTT. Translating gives CASSLPRQGFTGELFF.

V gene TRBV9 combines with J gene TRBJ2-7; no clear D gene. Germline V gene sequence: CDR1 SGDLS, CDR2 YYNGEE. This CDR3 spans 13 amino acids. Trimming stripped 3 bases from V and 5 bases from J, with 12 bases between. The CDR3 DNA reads TGTGCCAGCAGCGCCTTCGTGGCGAACGAGCAGTACTTC. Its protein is CASSAFVANEQYF.

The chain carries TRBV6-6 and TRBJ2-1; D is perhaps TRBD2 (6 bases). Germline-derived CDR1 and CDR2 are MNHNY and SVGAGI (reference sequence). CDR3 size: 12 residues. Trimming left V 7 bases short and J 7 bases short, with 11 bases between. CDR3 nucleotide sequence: TGTGCCAGCACTGGGGGGTGGAATGAGCAGTTCTTC. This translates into CASTGGWNEQFF.

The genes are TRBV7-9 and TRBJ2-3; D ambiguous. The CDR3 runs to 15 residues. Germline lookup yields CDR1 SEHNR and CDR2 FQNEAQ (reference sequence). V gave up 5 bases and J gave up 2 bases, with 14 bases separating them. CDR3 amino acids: CASSPSPTSTDTQYF. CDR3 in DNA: TGTGCCAGCAGCCCCTCACCGACTTCCACAGATACGCAGTATTTT.

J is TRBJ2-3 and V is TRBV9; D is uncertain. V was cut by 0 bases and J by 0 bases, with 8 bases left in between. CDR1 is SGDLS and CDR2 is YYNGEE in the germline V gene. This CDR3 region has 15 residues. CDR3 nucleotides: TGTGCCAGCAGCGTAGGGGTCGGTAGCACAGATACGCAGTATTTT. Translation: CASSVGVGSTDTQYF. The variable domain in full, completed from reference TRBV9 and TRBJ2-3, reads DSGVTQTPKHLITATGQRVTLRCSPRSGDLSVYWYQQSLDQGLQFLIQYYNGEERAKGNILERFSAQQFPDLHSELNLSSLELGDSALYFCASSVGVGSTDTQYFGPGTRLTVL.

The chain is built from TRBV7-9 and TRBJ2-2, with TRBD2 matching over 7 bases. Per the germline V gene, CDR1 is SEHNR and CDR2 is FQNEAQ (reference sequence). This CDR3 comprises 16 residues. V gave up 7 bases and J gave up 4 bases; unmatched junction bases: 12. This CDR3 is CASTQPGWGGTGELFF. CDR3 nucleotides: TGTGCCAGCACCCAACCCGGTTGGGGGGGCACCGGGGAGCTGTTTTTT.